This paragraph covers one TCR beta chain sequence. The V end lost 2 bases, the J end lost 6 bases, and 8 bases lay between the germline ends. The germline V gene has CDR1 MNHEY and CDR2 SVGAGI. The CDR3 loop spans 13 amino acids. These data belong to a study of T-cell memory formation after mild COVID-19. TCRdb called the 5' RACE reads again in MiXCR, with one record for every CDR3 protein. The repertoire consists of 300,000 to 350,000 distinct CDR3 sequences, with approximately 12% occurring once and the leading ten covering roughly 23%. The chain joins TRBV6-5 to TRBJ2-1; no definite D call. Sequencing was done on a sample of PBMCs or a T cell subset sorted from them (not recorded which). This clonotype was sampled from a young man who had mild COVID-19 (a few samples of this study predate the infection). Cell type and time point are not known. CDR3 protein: CASSYAPFNEQFF. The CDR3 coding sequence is TGTGCCAGCAGTTACGCACCGTTCAATGAGCAGTTCTTC.